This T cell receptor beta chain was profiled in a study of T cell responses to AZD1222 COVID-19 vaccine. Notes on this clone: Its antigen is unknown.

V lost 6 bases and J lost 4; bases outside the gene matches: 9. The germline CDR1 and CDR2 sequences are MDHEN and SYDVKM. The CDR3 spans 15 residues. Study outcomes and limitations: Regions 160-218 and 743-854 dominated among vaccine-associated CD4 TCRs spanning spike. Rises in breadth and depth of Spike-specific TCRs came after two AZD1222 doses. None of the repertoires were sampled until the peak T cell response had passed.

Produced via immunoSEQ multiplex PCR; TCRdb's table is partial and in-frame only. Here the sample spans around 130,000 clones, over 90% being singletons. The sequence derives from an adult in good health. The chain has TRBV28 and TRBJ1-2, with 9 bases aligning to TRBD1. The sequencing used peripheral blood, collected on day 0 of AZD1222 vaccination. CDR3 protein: CASRTNRGRVYGYTF. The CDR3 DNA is TGTGCCAGCAGGACGAACAGGGGGCGGGTCTATGGCTACACCTTC.